The 20 T cell receptor beta chains listed next were all sequenced from one sample in a study of T-cell memory formation after mild COVID-19. TCRdb processed the 5' RACE reads anew with MiXCR; each CDR3 protein has one entry. The data hold about 250,000 distinct CDR3 sequences, with approximately 15% observed a single time. The specimen sequenced was PBMCs or a T cell subset sorted from them (not recorded which). These receptors all stem from an adult woman who had mild COVID-19 (a few samples of this study predate the infection). Cell type and time point are not known.

This CDR3 reads CASREGEGFYNEQFF. In DNA form, the CDR3 reads TGCGCCAGCCGAGAAGGGGAGGGCTTCTACAATGAGCAGTTCTTC. The chain employs TRBV5-1 and TRBJ2-1; the match to TRBD2 covers 7 bases. Germline CDR1 and CDR2: SGHRS and YFSETQ. V lost 7 bases and J lost 3; bases outside the gene matches: 10. The CDR3 is made up of 15 amino acids.

This clonotype has at least ten counts. V gene TRBV5-1 combines with J gene TRBJ2-1, with TRBD2 identical over 11 bases. With 0 bases clipped from V and 10 bases from J, the junction kept 6 bases outside the gene matches. Germline V CDR1 and CDR2: SGHRS, YFSETQ. CDR3 length equals 15 residues. The CDR3 nucleotides read TGCGCCAGCAGCTTGGCACTAGCGGGAGTCGGAGAGCAGTTCTTC. It translates to CASSLALAGVGEQFF.

The rearrangement uses TRBV12-3 or TRBV12-4 and TRBJ1-5; D unresolved. The V gene lost 4 bases and the J gene lost 6 bases, with 10 bases spanning the gap. This CDR3 region has 13 residues. CDR3 nucleotides: TGTGCCAGCAGTTGGAGGGCGAGTCAGCCCCAGCATTTT. This sequence encodes CASSWRASQPQHF.

V gene TRBV20-1 combines with J gene TRBJ2-1, with TRBD1 identical over 7 bases. The CDR3 has 15 amino acids. Germline loops: CDR1 DFQATT, CDR2 SNEGSKA (reference sequence). V lost 2 bases and J lost 4; bases outside the gene matches: 8. CDR3 bases: TGCAGTGCTAGAACCCGGGACAGTCTATACAATGAGCAGTTCTTC. Translation gives CSARTRDSLYNEQFF.

In its sample, this clonotype was seen a few times. The gene calls are TRBV5-1 and TRBJ2-7, with D perhaps matching TRBD2 (5 bases). V was trimmed by 2 bases and J by 2 bases, leaving 14 bases between them. Germline values: CDR1 SGHRS, CDR2 YFSETQ. CDR3 length: 15 residues. The CDR3 nucleotides are TGCGCCAGCAGCTTATCGGGGAGCGCTACCTACGAGCAGTACTTC. This sequence encodes CASSLSGSATYEQYF.

This clonotype was found a few times. The chain joins TRBV18 to TRBJ2-7; 9 nucleotides line up with TRBD2. The germline V gene has CDR1 KGHSH and CDR2 LQKENI. CDR3 length equals 15 residues. V dropped 2 bases and J dropped 7; count of bases not matched to a gene: 9. As DNA, the CDR3 is TGTGCCAGCTCACCAATTGTAGCGGGAGCGCGGGAGCAGTACTTC. Amino acid sequence: CASSPIVAGAREQYF.

This clonotype was counted between two and nine times. The chain recombines TRBV11-2 with TRBJ2-3, with 9 bases matching TRBD2. With V trimmed by 2 bases and J by 5 bases, 5 bases remained unmatched. Germline lookup yields CDR1 SGHAT and CDR2 FQNNGV. The CDR3 sequence is 15 residues long. The CDR3 is CASSLSPLAGDTQYF. The CDR3 DNA sequence: TGTGCCAGCAGCTTAAGCCCACTAGCGGGAGATACGCAGTATTTT.

In its sample, this clonotype was seen many times. The J gene is TRBJ2-5, the V gene TRBV7-2; TRBD1 matches 8 bases. The CDR3 runs 15 residues. V lost 5 bases, J lost 5 bases, and 10 bases stayed unmatched. CDR1 is SGHTA and CDR2 is FQGNSA in the germline V gene. The CDR3 is CASSRGQGSEETQYF. DNA of the CDR3: TGTGCCAGCAGCCGCGGACAGGGTTCTGAGGAGACCCAGTACTTC.

The table lists this clonotype with many counts. The chain is built from TRBV6-2 or TRBV6-3 and TRBJ2-3, with 10 bases fitting TRBD1. The CDR3 runs 12 residues. V was clipped by 5 bases and J by 12 bases; unmatched bases: 5. Germline V gives CDR1 MNHEY, CDR2 SVGEGT. CDR3 coding DNA: TGTGCCAGCAGTCCCGACAGGGGGCATCAGTATTTT. Translation gives CASSPDRGHQYF.

This clonotype was found many times. The chain joins TRBV20-1 to TRBJ1-6; D possibly corresponds to TRBD1 (5 bases). V was shortened by 3 bases and J by 10 bases, with 16 bases between the two germline ends. CDR1 and CDR2 from the germline V gene are DFQATT and SNEGSKA (reference sequence). The CDR3 is 14 amino acids. In DNA, the CDR3 is TGCAGTGCTAGCGAGGCAGGGAAAGAATCACCCCTCCACTTT. This gives the protein CSASEAGKESPLHF.

This clonotype was seen at least ten times. This chain links TRBV6-5 with TRBJ2-5, with TRBD2 as a possible D gene (5 bases). The V end lost 6 bases, the J end lost 2 bases, and 13 bases lay between the germline ends. The CDR3 contains 14 residues. Germline loops: CDR1 MNHEY, CDR2 SVGAGI. This CDR3 is CASRGLRSQETQYF. The CDR3 nucleotides read TGTGCCAGCAGAGGACTCAGGAGTCAAGAGACCCAGTACTTC.

CDR3 amino acids: CATSRDWADSNTGELFF. CDR3 nucleotide sequence: TGTGCCACCAGCAGAGATTGGGCAGACTCGAACACCGGGGAGCTGTTTTTT. The V gene is TRBV15, the J gene TRBJ2-2; D gene unclear. V was pared by 0 bases and J by 0 bases, with 11 bases between. The CDR3 extends over 17 amino acids. CDR1 LNHNV and CDR2 YYDKDF come from the germline V gene (reference sequence).

Here the CDR3 reads CASRQPLVRNTEAFF. The DNA for the CDR3 is TGTGCCAGCAGACAGCCACTAGTAAGGAACACTGAAGCTTTCTTT. The chain uses TRBV2 and TRBJ1-1; D is undetermined. Germline loops: CDR1 SNHLY, CDR2 FYNNEI. The V and J ends lost 6 bases and 1 base respectively, with 15 bases between them. The CDR3 has 15 residues.

Ten or more counts support this clonotype. The rearrangement uses TRBV12-3 or TRBV12-4 and TRBJ2-7; D tentatively fits TRBD1 or TRBD2 (5 bases each). There are 14 residues in the CDR3. V lost 3 bases to trimming and J lost 6 bases, with 15 bases between them. The CDR3 sequence is CASSLGTSGGEQYF. The CDR3 coding sequence is TGTGCCAGCAGTTTGGGGACGTCGGGTGGCGAGCAGTACTTC.

This clonotype has just a few counts. The chain couples TRBV12-3 or TRBV12-4 to TRBJ2-1; 8 nucleotides line up with TRBD2. The CDR3 sequence is 15 residues long. The V and J ends lost 4 bases and 2 bases, in that order; junction bases with no gene match: 4. CDR3 nucleotides: TGTGCCAGCAGTTCGGGGGGGCGCCCCTACAATGAGCAGTTCTTC. Its translation: CASSSGGRPYNEQFF.

The chain recombines TRBV5-1 with TRBJ2-7; D possibly corresponds to TRBD1 (7 bases). This CDR3 comprises 15 residues. Germline CDR1 SGHRS, CDR2 YFSETQ. Deletions cut 4 bases from V and 2 bases from J, with 16 bases between. As DNA, the CDR3 is TGCGCCAGCAGCCTCCGACAGGGAGGACCCTACGAGCAGTACTTC. It specifies CASSLRQGGPYEQYF.

CDR3: CASSPRGWMDQPQHF. DNA of the CDR3: TGTGCCAGCAGCCCCAGGGGATGGATGGACCAGCCCCAGCATTTT. The chain joins TRBV6-2 or TRBV6-3 to TRBJ1-5, with D maybe TRBD1 (6 bases). Germline assignment: CDR1 MNHEY and CDR2 SVGEGT. V was trimmed by 6 bases and J by 7 bases, leaving 19 bases between them. CDR3 length: 15 amino acids.

In this sample, this clonotype turned up a few times. The chain carries TRBV7-3 and TRBJ1-1; tentatively, D is TRBD1 (5 bases). The CDR3 has 15 residues. CDR1 is SGHTA, CDR2 FQGTGA, per germline. V was clipped by 4 bases and J by 4 bases, with 16 bases between them. CDR3: CASSSMGGGTTEAFF. Written as DNA, the CDR3 is TGTGCCAGCAGCTCAATGGGGGGAGGAACCACTGAAGCTTTCTTT.

The J gene is TRBJ2-4, the V gene TRBV6-5; 7 bases fit TRBD1. CDR3 size: 14 residues. Germline assignment: CDR1 MNHEY and CDR2 SVGAGI. With V trimmed by 5 bases and J by 1 base, 2 bases remained unmatched. The CDR3 region has the DNA TGTGCCAGCAGTGAACAGGGGGCCAAAAACATTCAGTACTTC. It yields the protein CASSEQGAKNIQYF.

This clonotype was observed a handful of times. This sequence joins TRBV7-9 and TRBJ1-1, with D uncertain. V lost 5 bases, J lost 5 bases, and 6 bases lay in between. The CDR3 totals 11 residues. Germline assignment: CDR1 SEHNR and CDR2 FQNEAQ (reference sequence). This CDR3 is CASSVETEAFF. The CDR3 DNA is TGTGCCAGCAGCGTAGAAACTGAAGCTTTCTTT.